This TCR beta chain is from a study of shared clonotypes between healthy human individuals. Measured with immunoSEQ multiplex PCR; TCRdb has only the in-frame clones, and not every one. The table includes about 960,000 clones, about 80% detected once. The material sequenced was memory CD4+ T cells sorted from blood. Subset of the sample: CD45RA-negative fraction. This clonotype originated in a man younger than 30 in good health.

The CDR3 DNA reads as TGTGCCAGCTCACCACCGAATCGCAGGGGCCCAGAGACCCAGTACTTC. The encoded protein is CASSPPNRRGPETQYF. The chain employs TRBV18 and TRBJ2-5; D is possibly TRBD1 (6 bases). The germline CDR1 and CDR2 sequences are KGHSH and LQKENI. The length of the CDR3 is 16 residues. Trimming pared 0 bases from V and 4 bases from J, leaving 15 bases between.